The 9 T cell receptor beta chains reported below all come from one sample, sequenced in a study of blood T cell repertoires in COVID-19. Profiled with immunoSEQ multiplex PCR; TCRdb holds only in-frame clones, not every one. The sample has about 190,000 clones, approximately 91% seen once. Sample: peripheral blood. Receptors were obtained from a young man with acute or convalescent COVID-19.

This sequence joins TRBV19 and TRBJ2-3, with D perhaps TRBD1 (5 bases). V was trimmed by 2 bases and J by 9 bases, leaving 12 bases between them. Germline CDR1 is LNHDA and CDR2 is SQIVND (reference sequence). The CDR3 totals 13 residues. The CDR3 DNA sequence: TGTGCCAGTAGTATAAACGGTGACAGCACGCAGTATTTT. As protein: CASSINGDSTQYF.

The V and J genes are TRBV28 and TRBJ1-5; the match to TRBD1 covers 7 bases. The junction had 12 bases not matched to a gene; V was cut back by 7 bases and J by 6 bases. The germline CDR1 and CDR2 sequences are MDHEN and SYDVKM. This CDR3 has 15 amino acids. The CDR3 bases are TGTGCCAGCAATCTAATGGAGGGGGCTGGTCAGCCCCAGCATTTT. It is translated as CASNLMEGAGQPQHF.

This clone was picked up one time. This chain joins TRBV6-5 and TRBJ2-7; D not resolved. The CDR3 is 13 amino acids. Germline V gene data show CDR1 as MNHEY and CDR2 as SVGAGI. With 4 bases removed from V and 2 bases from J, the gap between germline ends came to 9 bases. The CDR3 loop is CASSSVRTYEQYF. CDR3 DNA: TGTGCCAGCAGTTCTGTCAGAACCTACGAGCAGTACTTC.

The CDR3 protein is CASAGPGVPDTQYF. CDR3 nucleotides: TGTGCCAGCGCGGGGCCCGGGGTTCCAGATACGCAGTATTTT. The rearrangement links TRBV5-4 to TRBJ2-3, with D possibly matching TRBD2 (6 bases). CDR3 length: 14 residues. CDR1 is SGHNT, CDR2 YYREEE, per germline (reference sequence). V lost 7 bases and J 4 bases, leaving 16 bases between the germline ends.

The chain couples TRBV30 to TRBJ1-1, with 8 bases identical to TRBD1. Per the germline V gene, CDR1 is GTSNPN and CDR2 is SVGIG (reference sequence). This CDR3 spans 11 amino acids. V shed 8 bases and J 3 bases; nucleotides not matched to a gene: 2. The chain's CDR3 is CATGGYTEAFF. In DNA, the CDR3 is TGTGCCACAGGGGGGTACACTGAAGCTTTCTTT.

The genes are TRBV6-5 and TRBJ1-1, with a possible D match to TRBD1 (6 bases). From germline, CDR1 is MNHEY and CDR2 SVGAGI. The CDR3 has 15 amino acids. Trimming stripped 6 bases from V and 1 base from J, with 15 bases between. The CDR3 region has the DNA TGTGCCAGCAGGCGCAACAGGGCTGAGAACACTGAAGCTTTCTTT. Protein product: CASRRNRAENTEAFF.

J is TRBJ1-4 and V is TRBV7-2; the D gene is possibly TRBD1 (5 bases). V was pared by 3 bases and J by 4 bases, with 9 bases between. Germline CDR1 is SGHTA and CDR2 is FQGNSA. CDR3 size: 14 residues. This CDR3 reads CASSLGLLNEKLFF. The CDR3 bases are TGTGCCAGCAGCTTGGGACTCCTTAATGAAAAACTGTTTTTT.

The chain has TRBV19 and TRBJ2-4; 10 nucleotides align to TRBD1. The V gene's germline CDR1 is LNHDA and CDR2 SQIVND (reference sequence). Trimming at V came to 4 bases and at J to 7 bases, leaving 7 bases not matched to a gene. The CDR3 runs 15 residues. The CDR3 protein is CASSKRQGARNIQYF. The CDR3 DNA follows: TGTGCCAGTAGTAAAAGACAGGGGGCGAGGAACATTCAGTACTTC. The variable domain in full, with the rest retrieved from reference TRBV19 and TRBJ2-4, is DGGITQSPKYLFRKEGQNVTLSCEQNLNHDAMYWYRQDPGQGLRLIYYSQIVNDFQKGDIAEGYSVSREKKESFPLTVTSAQKNPTAFYLCASSKRQGARNIQYFGAGTRLSVL.

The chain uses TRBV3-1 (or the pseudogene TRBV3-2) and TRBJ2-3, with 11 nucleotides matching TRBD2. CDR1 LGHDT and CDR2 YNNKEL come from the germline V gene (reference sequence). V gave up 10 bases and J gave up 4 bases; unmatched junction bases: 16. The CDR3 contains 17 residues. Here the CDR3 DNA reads TGTGCCATCTCCCGAGGGCTAGCGGGGGGCCAGCCAGATACGCAGTATTTT. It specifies CAISRGLAGGQPDTQYF.